This T cell receptor beta chain was obtained from a study of CD8 T cells in ankylosing spondylitis. TCRdb reprocessed the 5' RACE reads via MiXCR and lists one record per CDR3 protein. The sample has around 300,000 distinct CDR3 sequences, roughly 14% seen once. V lost 7 bases and J 4 bases, leaving 7 bases between the germline ends. The CDR3 totals 12 residues. Germline assignment: CDR1 MNHEY and CDR2 SVGAGI. This clonotype showed up just a few times. The TCR was taken from a male donor with ankylosing spondylitis or in good health (not recorded which). The sequenced sample consisted of blood, either unsorted or a sorted T cell fraction (not recorded which). The chain uses TRBV6-5 and TRBJ2-2; a weak D match, TRBD1 (6 bases). CDR3: CASTRGTGELFF. For the CDR3, the DNA is TGTGCCAGCACCAGGGGCACCGGGGAGCTGTTTTTT.